Listed below are T cell receptor beta chains from one sample, sequenced in a study of blood T cells in healthy people across ages. TCRdb called the 5' RACE reads again in MiXCR, with one record for every CDR3 protein. The profile shows about 1,800,000 distinct CDR3 sequences, 25% to 30% of them singletons. The specimen was blood. All receptors derive from a woman in her 30s in good health. Both conserved end residues are part of each CDR3. The D gene is left open where the match is weak. Part of the rows lack a size; the others show once, few, many or a class for expanded clones.

clone_size cdr3_length j_call v_call d_call cdr3_aa cdr3_nt
. 14 TRBJ2-7 TRBV25-1 TRBD2 CASNHSGAPYEQCF TGTGCCAGCAACCATAGCGGGGCCCCCTACGAGCAGTGCTTC
many 15 TRBJ2-5 TRBV20-1 TRBD1 CSAKQGANVQETQYF TGCAGTGCTAAACAGGGGGCGAACGTCCAAGAGACCCAGTACTTC
few 14 TRBJ2-7 TRBV7-9 TRBD1 CASSSDRFPYEQYF TGTGCCAGCAGCTCGGACAGGTTTCCCTACGAGCAGTACTTC
. 14 TRBJ2-5 TRBV6-5 . CASSAGRGTPLTYF TGTGCCAGCAGCGCGGGACGAGGAACCCCATTAACGTACTTC
many 12 TRBJ1-2 TRBV5-1 TRBD1 CASSPDRDGYTF TGCGCCAGCAGCCCGGACAGGGATGGCTACACCTTC
. 14 TRBJ2-5 TRBV29-1 TRBD1 CSVNHRQGRETQYF TGCAGCGTCAACCACCGACAGGGTCGTGAGACCCAGTACTTC
. 18 TRBJ2-1 TRBV7-2 TRBD2 CASSPGPASGRSYNGQFF TGTGCCAGCAGCCCGGGCCCGGCTAGCGGGAGGTCCTACAATGGGCAGTTCTTC
few 14 TRBJ2-1 TRBV4-1 TRBD1 CASSQEGQGAEQFF TGCGCCAGCAGCCAAGAGGGACAGGGGGCGGAGCAGTTCTTC
. 17 TRBJ1-4 TRBV15 TRBD1 CATSRRTGANLGEKLFF TGTGCCACCAGCAGAAGGACAGGGGCTAACTTGGGTGAAAAACTGTTTTTT
few 15 TRBJ2-1 TRBV18 . CASSTLGGVYNEQFF TGTGCCAGCTCAACCTTGGGCGGGGTCTACAATGAGCAGTTCTTC
. 15 TRBJ2-3 TRBV20-1 . CSARRGQFSADTQYF TGCAGTGCGAGGAGGGGACAGTTTAGCGCAGATACGCAGTATTTT
. 14 TRBJ2-5 TRBV7-9 . CASGQPRPAETQYF TGTGCCAGCGGTCAACCCCGGCCCGCGGAGACCCAGTACTTC
few 18 TRBJ2-3 TRBV28 TRBD2 CASSSLPSSSGVVDTQYF TGTGCCAGCAGTTCCCTTCCATCATCTAGCGGGGTGGTGGATACGCAGTATTTT
. 14 TRBJ2-4 TRBV5-1 . CASSLGDALGIQYF TGCGCCAGCAGCTTGGGGGACGCCCTAGGGATTCAGTACTTC
many 15 TRBJ2-3 TRBV6-2/TRBV6-3 . CASSYSHTATDTQYF TGTGCCAGCAGTTACTCTCATACAGCGACAGATACGCAGTATTTT
. 15 TRBJ2-5 TRBV6-1 . CASSDRTWLGGTQYF TGTGCCAGCAGTGATAGAACTTGGCTGGGAGGGACCCAGTACTTC
many 15 TRBJ2-4 TRBV5-1 . CASSPNSEAKNIQYF TGCGCCAGCAGCCCTAACAGCGAAGCCAAAAACATTCAGTACTTC
. 16 TRBJ2-1 TRBV12-3/TRBV12-4 TRBD2 CASSPLAGAGYNEQFF TGTGCCAGCAGTCCATTAGCGGGAGCAGGGTACAATGAGCAGTTCTTC
few 16 TRBJ2-4 TRBV7-9 . CASSRLERALKNIQYF TGTGCCAGCAGCCGGCTCGAGCGGGCCTTAAAAAACATTCAGTACTTC
few 13 TRBJ2-4 TRBV14 . CASSQDREDIQYF TGTGCCAGCAGCCAAGACAGGGAGGACATTCAGTACTTC
many 15 TRBJ2-7 TRBV20-1 TRBD2 CSASTGTSGSYEQYF TGCAGTGCTAGTACGGGGACTAGCGGGAGCTACGAGCAGTACTTC
. 16 TRBJ1-1 TRBV5-1 . CASSLRDNSLNTEAFF TGCGCCAGCAGCTTGCGAGACAATAGCCTGAACACTGAAGCTTTCTTT
. 16 TRBJ2-7 TRBV12-3/TRBV12-4 . CASSLAWTGKRYEQYF TGTGCCAGCAGTTTAGCGTGGACTGGGAAGAGGTACGAGCAGTACTTC
many 11 TRBJ1-1 TRBV12-3/TRBV12-4 . CASSLTTEAFF TGTGCCAGCAGTTTAACCACTGAAGCTTTCTTT
many 13 TRBJ2-7 TRBV10-3 . CAISGSGPHEQYF TGTGCCATCAGTGGGTCAGGGCCCCACGAGCAGTACTTC
few 15 TRBJ2-3 TRBV2 . CASNFLGGSTDTQYF TGTGCCAGCAACTTCCTGGGCGGGAGCACAGATACGCAGTATTTT
few 16 TRBJ2-4 TRBV5-1 . CASSLGRVGAKNIQYF TGCGCCAGCAGCTTGGGTAGGGTAGGAGCCAAAAACATTCAGTACTTC
once 14 TRBJ1-1 TRBV7-9 . CASSAPARAGEAFF TGTGCCAGCAGCGCCCCGGCCAGGGCCGGTGAAGCTTTCTTT
. 14 TRBJ2-5 TRBV3-1 . CASSPQIVQETQYF TGTGCCAGCAGCCCACAGATAGTTCAAGAGACCCAGTACTTC
. 14 TRBJ1-5 TRBV12-3/TRBV12-4 . CASSLEQGRQPQHF TGTGCCAGCAGTTTAGAACAGGGCCGTCAGCCCCAGCATTTT
. 17 TRBJ1-2 TRBV12-3/TRBV12-4 TRBD1 CASSSRQGGPRNYGYTF TGTGCCAGCAGTTCAAGGCAGGGGGGGCCGCGAAACTATGGCTACACCTTC
many 14 TRBJ2-4 TRBV6-5 TRBD1 CASSSGTDQNIQYF TGTGCCAGCAGCTCCGGGACAGACCAAAACATTCAGTACTTC
few 11 TRBJ2-3 TRBV7-3 . CASSKSDTQYF TGTGCCAGCAGTAAGTCGGATACGCAGTATTTT
many 12 TRBJ2-5 TRBV20-1 TRBD1 CSARTGRETQYF TGCAGCGCTCGGACAGGGAGAGAGACCCAGTACTTC
many 14 TRBJ2-7 TRBV10-3 TRBD2 CAIRVAGDHDEQYF TGTGCCATCCGGGTAGCGGGAGATCACGACGAGCAGTACTTC
few 14 TRBJ1-5 TRBV9 . CASSVGGGYQPQHF TGTGCCAGCAGCGTAGGAGGGGGGTATCAGCCCCAGCATTTT
few 16 TRBJ2-1 TRBV11-2 TRBD2 CASSERLAGEYNEQFF TGTGCCAGCAGCGAGAGACTAGCGGGGGAGTACAATGAGCAGTTCTTC
many 12 TRBJ2-5 TRBV18 . CASSLYREEQYF TGTGCCAGCTCACTTTACAGGGAGGAGCAGTACTTC
many 14 TRBJ2-1 TRBV20-1 . CSADRLGSYNEQFF TGCAGTGCGGACAGACTAGGTTCCTACAATGAGCAGTTCTTC
few 20 TRBJ2-1 TRBV12-5 TRBD1 CASGPQPGQGAIALAREQFF TGTGCTAGTGGTCCCCAACCGGGACAGGGGGCGATTGCCCTAGCCAGAGAGCAGTTCTTC
many 13 TRBJ2-7 TRBV6-5 TRBD1 CATRRSAGGEQYF TGTGCCACCCGGCGCTCAGCAGGGGGCGAGCAGTACTTC
many 14 TRBJ2-7 TRBV12-3/TRBV12-4 TRBD1 CASSLVTGPYEQYF TGTGCCAGCAGTTTAGTGACAGGGCCCTACGAGCAGTACTTC
. 14 TRBJ1-2 TRBV4-2 . CASSQEHGNYGYTF TGTGCCAGCAGCCAAGAGCACGGCAACTATGGCTACACCTTC
. 14 TRBJ1-1 TRBV5-1 . CASSSDGGVTEAFF TGCGCCAGCAGCTCCGACGGGGGGGTCACTGAAGCTTTCTTT
many 12 TRBJ2-7 TRBV12-3/TRBV12-4 . CASSFRFYEQYF TGTGCCAGCAGTTTTCGGTTTTACGAGCAGTACTTC